This T cell receptor (beta chain) was identified during a study of blood T cell repertoires in COVID-19. Background on the study: From T cells, B-cell-depleted T cells, or PBMCs came the material, which was cDNA or gDNA.

Sequencing was performed with immunoSEQ multiplex PCR; in TCRdb, only in-frame clones are kept and a portion is missing. Among about 95,000 clones listed, roughly 90% were seen once. Input material: peripheral blood. The sequence was obtained from a woman between 65 and 79 years old with acute or convalescent COVID-19.

Written as DNA, the CDR3 is TGCGCCAGCAGAATAGGGGGAAACACTGAAGCTTTCTTT. Encoded protein: CASRIGGNTEAFF. The chain links TRBV5-1 to TRBJ1-1, with D tentatively TRBD1 (6 bases). Deletions cut 5 bases from V and 2 bases from J, with 10 bases between. Germline CDR1 is SGHRS and CDR2 is YFSETQ. The CDR3 totals 13 residues. Full variable domain (remainder filled in from reference TRBV5-1 and TRBJ1-1): KAGVTQTPRYLIKTRGQQVTLSCSPISGHRSVSWYQQTPGQGLQFLFEYFSETQRNKGNFPGRFSGRQFSNSRSEMNVSTLELGDSALYLCASRIGGNTEAFFGQGTRLTVV.